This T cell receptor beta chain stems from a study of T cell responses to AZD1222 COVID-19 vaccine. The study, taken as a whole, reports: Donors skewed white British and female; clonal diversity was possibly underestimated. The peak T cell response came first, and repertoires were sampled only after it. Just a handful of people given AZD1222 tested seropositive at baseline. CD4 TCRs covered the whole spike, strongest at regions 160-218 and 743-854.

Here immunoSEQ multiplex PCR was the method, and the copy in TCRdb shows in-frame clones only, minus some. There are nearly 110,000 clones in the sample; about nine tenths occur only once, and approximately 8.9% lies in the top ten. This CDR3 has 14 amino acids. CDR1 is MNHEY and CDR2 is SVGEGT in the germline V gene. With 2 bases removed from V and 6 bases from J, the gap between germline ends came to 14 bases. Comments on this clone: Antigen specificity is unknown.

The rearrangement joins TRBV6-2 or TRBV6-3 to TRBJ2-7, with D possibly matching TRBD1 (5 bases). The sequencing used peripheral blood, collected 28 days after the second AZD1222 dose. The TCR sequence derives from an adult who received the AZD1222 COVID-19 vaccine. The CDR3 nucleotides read TGTGCCAGCAGTTACCCCCGTAGGGGCGGCGAGCAGTACTTC. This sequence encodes CASSYPRRGGEQYF.